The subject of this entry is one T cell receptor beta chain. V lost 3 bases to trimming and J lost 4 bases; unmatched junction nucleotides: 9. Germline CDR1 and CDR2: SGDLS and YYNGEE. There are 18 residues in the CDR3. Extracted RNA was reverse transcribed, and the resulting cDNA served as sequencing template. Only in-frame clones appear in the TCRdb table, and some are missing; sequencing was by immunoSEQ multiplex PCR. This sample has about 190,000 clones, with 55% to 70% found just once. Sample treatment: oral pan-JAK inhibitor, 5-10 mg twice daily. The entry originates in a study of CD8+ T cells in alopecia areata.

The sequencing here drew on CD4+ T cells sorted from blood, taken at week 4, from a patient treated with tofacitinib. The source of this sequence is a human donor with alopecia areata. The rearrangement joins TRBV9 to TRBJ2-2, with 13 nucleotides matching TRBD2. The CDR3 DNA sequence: TGTGCCAGCAGCGACGGACTAGCGGGAGTTCCGGGCACCGGGGAGCTGTTTTTT. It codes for CASSDGLAGVPGTGELFF.